Below, one TCR beta chain is given with its context. What it recognizes is unknown. Trimming took off 4 bases at V and 0 bases at J, with 19 bases between the two ends. The CDR3 is 17 residues long. Germline V gene lookup returns CDR1 SGHRS and CDR2 YFSETQ. The data were taken from a study of pediatric ulcerative colitis. Study results and limitations: A couple of patients had blood samples with substantially reduced template counts. All ulcerative colitis patients, but no controls, carried a couple of rectal clonotypes. This repertoire reflects total lymphocytes rather than subpopulations like regulatory T cells.

Rectal tissue came from one to two pinch biopsies taken at colonoscopy. Before the diagnostic colonoscopy, ulcerative colitis patients were free of immunosuppressive medication. The table came from immunoSEQ multiplex PCR; TCRdb's copy has only in-frame clones and leaves some out. The table includes over 30,000 clones, roughly three quarters detected once. The chain has TRBV5-1 and TRBJ1-2; no reliable D call. The receptor was isolated from a boy aged 5-17 years with mild ulcerative colitis. Material: gut tissue. For the CDR3, the DNA is TGCGCCAGCAGCGGAGGCGCTGGGAGGAGGGCTAACTATGGCTACACCTTC. Translation: CASSGGAGRRANYGYTF.